Listed below are T cell receptor beta chains from one sample, sequenced in a study of T cell responses to AZD1222 COVID-19 vaccine. Some clones are missing from TCRdb's copy, which holds only in-frame ones; the method was immunoSEQ multiplex PCR. This sample has 140,000 to 150,000 clones, with about 89% found just once. The sample in question was peripheral blood, obtained 28 days after the second dose of the MenACWY control vaccine. These receptors all come from an adult who received the MenACWY meningococcal vaccine as a control. The CDR3 runs from the conserved cysteine through the conserved F or W. A D gene is named only where the DNA matches it firmly. Size values are once, few and many counts, or a class for expanded clones, and some rows have none.

NA	17	TRBV11-2	NA	TRBJ2-7	CASSLDRSGLGSYEQYF	TGTGCCAGCAGCTTAGATCGATCCGGCCTCGGCTCCTACGAGCAGTACTTC
TRBD2	17	TRBV5-1	once	TRBJ2-2	CASSLGLAGGRTGELFF	TGCGCCAGCAGCTTGGGACTAGCGGGAGGGCGAACCGGGGAGCTGTTTTTT
NA	13	TRBV12-3/TRBV12-4	NA	TRBJ1-2	CASRLSANYGYTF	TGTGCCAGCAGGTTGAGTGCTAACTATGGCTACACCTTC
NA	17	TRBV21-1	NA	TRBJ2-1	CASSGGLAGSSYNEQFF	TGTGCCAGCAGTGGAGGACTAGCGGGCAGCTCCTACAATGAGCAGTTCTTC
TRBD2	16	TRBV11-2	once	TRBJ2-3	CASSLVAGGPLKAQYF	TGTGCCAGCAGCTTAGTCGCGGGGGGGCCTCTAAAGGCGCAGTATTTT
TRBD1	13	TRBV28	NA	TRBJ1-1	CASSFQGAPEAFF	TGTGCCAGCAGTTTTCAGGGGGCTCCTGAAGCTTTCTTT
NA	15	TRBV2	NA	TRBJ2-3	CASSENSVGGDTQYF	TGTGCCAGCAGTGAAAACTCGGTTGGTGGAGATACGCAGTATTTT
TRBD2	17	TRBV3-1/TRBV3-2	NA	TRBJ2-1	CASSQVTGTSGKNEQFF	TGTGCCAGCAGCCAAGTAACCGGGACTAGCGGGAAGAATGAGCAGTTCTTC
NA	12	TRBV14	NA	TRBJ2-3	CASSQVADTQYF	TGTGCCAGCAGCCAAGTAGCAGATACGCAGTATTTT
NA	13	TRBV19	NA	TRBJ2-7	CASSMDGIDEQYF	TGTGCCAGTAGTATGGACGGTATCGACGAGCAGTACTTC
NA	15	TRBV29-1	few	TRBJ2-3	CSVVLAGLSTDTQYF	TGCAGCGTTGTTCTTGCAGGATTGAGCACAGATACGCAGTATTTT
NA	14	TRBV25-1	NA	TRBJ1-2	CASSERGELGGYTF	TGTGCCAGCAGTGAACGTGGGGAGCTAGGGGGCTACACCTTC
NA	15	TRBV9	NA	TRBJ2-5	CASSFTGSLGETQYF	TGTGCCAGCAGCTTCACCGGAAGCCTTGGGGAGACCCAGTACTTC
TRBD1	16	TRBV9	NA	TRBJ2-1	CASSVATGGIWDEQFF	TGTGCCAGCAGCGTGGCAACAGGGGGCATTTGGGATGAGCAGTTCTTC
TRBD1	14	TRBV28	NA	TRBJ1-6	CASKMGQGNSPLHF	TGTGCCAGTAAAATGGGACAGGGGAATTCACCCCTCCACTTT
NA	15	TRBV19	NA	TRBJ1-5	CASSGLSPTVQPQHF	TGTGCCAGTAGTGGGTTGTCCCCAACGGTTCAGCCCCAGCATTTT
NA	15	TRBV28	NA	TRBJ2-7	CASSLSPGSTYEQYF	TGTGCCAGCAGTTTAAGTCCGGGCTCTACCTACGAGCAGTACTTC
NA	15	TRBV28	NA	TRBJ1-5	CASSTLRDYNQPQHF	TGTGCCAGCAGTACCCTCAGGGATTACAATCAGCCCCAGCATTTT
NA	16	TRBV6-5	NA	TRBJ1-4	CASSYGGGQGNEKLFF	TGTGCCAGCAGTTACGGGGGGGGGCAGGGTAATGAAAAACTGTTTTTT
NA	11	TRBV20-1	NA	TRBJ2-5	CSARVRETQYF	TGCAGTGCTAGAGTCAGAGAGACCCAGTACTTC
NA	14	TRBV29-1	NA	TRBJ2-3	CSAEGTGDTDTQYF	TGCAGCGCCGAAGGTACGGGGGACACAGATACGCAGTATTTT
TRBD2	17	TRBV5-6	NA	TRBJ2-7	CASSLLLAGDQGYEQYF	TGTGCCAGCAGCTTGTTACTAGCGGGAGACCAAGGCTACGAGCAGTACTTC
NA	13	TRBV30	NA	TRBJ2-3	CAWSVVGGDTQYF	TGTGCCTGGAGTGTAGTAGGGGGGGATACGCAGTATTTT
TRBD1	13	TRBV11-3	NA	TRBJ2-7	CASSLRTGYEQYF	TGTGCCAGCAGCTTAAGGACAGGGTACGAGCAGTACTTC
TRBD1	14	TRBV24-1	NA	TRBJ2-7	CATRGQGAITEQYF	TGTGCCACCAGGGGACAGGGGGCTATTACCGAGCAGTACTTC
NA	14	TRBV4-3	NA	TRBJ2-7	CASSPGIRDYEQYF	TGCGCCAGCAGCCCGGGGATCAGGGACTACGAGCAGTACTTC
NA	13	TRBV12-3/TRBV12-4	once	TRBJ1-2	CASSLEVHYGYTF	TGTGCCAGCAGTTTAGAGGTTCACTATGGCTACACCTTC